A single sample is the source of the 17 T cell receptor beta chains below, sequenced in a study of siplizumab effects on memory and regulatory T cells. Here immunoSEQ multiplex PCR was the method, and the copy in TCRdb shows in-frame clones only, minus some. The table shows some 100,000 clones, with around 94% occurring only once. Sequenced sample: Tregs sorted from blood. These receptors all stem from a human donor in good health.

The CDR3 spells CASQGLGQPNQPQHF. The CDR3 DNA sequence: TGTGCCAGTCAAGGACTGGGACAGCCCAATCAGCCCCAGCATTTT. The V call is TRBV19, the J call TRBJ1-5; 7 bases are shared with TRBD1. The CDR3 is 15 residues long. Germline lookup yields CDR1 LNHDA and CDR2 SQIVND (reference sequence). Trimming took 8 bases from V and 3 from J; bases not matched to a gene: 10.

The chain couples TRBV7-8 to TRBJ2-7, with D possibly matching TRBD1 (6 bases). The V end was cut by 5 bases, the J end by 6 bases, with 32 bases between. Germline CDR1 is SGHVS and CDR2 is FQNEAQ. The CDR3 runs 19 residues. The CDR3 nucleotides are TGTGCCAGCAGCCCCATTGCCAGGGGAGCCGCTAACCCTAAACGCGAGCAGTACTTC. The encoded protein is CASSPIARGAANPKREQYF.

The chain is built from TRBV7-3 and TRBJ2-2; no clear D gene. The ends were cut back, 2 bases at V and 6 bases at J, with 4 bases in the middle. Germline CDR1 SGHTA, CDR2 FQGTGA. The CDR3 loop spans 12 amino acids. In nucleotides, the CDR3 is TGTGCCAGCAGCTTAGTCCCCGGGGAGCTGTTTTTT. Protein: CASSLVPGELFF.

The chain combines TRBV27 with TRBJ2-7; no clear D gene. This CDR3 has 16 amino acids. From germline, CDR1 is MNHEY and CDR2 SMNVEV (reference sequence). Trimming took off 5 bases at V and 2 bases at J, with 19 bases between the two ends. CDR3 nucleotides: TGTGCCAGCAGTCCGTGGACGGAAGTTCGGACCTACGAGCAGTACTTC. Translating it yields CASSPWTEVRTYEQYF.

This clone has a single count. The CDR3 protein is CASSLLPNTGELFF. The CDR3, as DNA: TGCGCCAGCAGCTTGCTCCCGAACACCGGGGAGCTGTTTTTT. The chain links TRBV5-1 to TRBJ2-2; D ambiguous. V dropped 1 base and J dropped 0 bases, with 4 bases sitting between them. CDR1 is SGHRS and CDR2 is YFSETQ in the germline V gene. The CDR3 covers 14 residues. Looking up the rest from reference TRBV5-1 and TRBJ2-2 gives the full variable domain: KAGVTQTPRYLIKTRGQQVTLSCSPISGHRSVSWYQQTPGQGLQFLFEYFSETQRNKGNFPGRFSGRQFSNSRSEMNVSTLELGDSALYLCASSLLPNTGELFFGEGSRLTVL.

The genes are TRBV11-2 and TRBJ1-1; 7 bases line up with TRBD1. V was pared by 3 bases and J by 0 bases, with 4 bases of the junction left unmatched. This CDR3 is 15 amino acids long. Germline assignment: CDR1 SGHAT and CDR2 FQNNGV. The CDR3 DNA reads as TGTGCCAGCAGCTTTTTACAGGGGATGAACACTGAAGCTTTCTTT. Translation gives CASSFLQGMNTEAFF.

This clone has a single count. The chain carries TRBV5-6 and TRBJ2-1; D might be TRBD2 (6 bases). Per the germline V gene, CDR1 is SGHDT and CDR2 is YYEEEE. The CDR3 sequence is 18 residues long. Trimming removed 4 bases at V and 4 bases at J, with 24 bases between. CDR3 residues: CASSRRPPGVAAYNEQFF. DNA of the CDR3: TGTGCCAGCAGCCGTCGACCCCCCGGGGTAGCGGCGTACAATGAGCAGTTCTTC. The full variable domain, in which reference TRBV5-6 and TRBJ2-1 provide the parts outside the CDR3, is DAGVTQSPTHLIKTRGQQVTLRCSPKSGHDTVSWYQQALGQGPQFIFQYYEEEERQRGNFPDRFSGHQFPNYSSELNVNALLLGDSALYLCASSRRPPGVAAYNEQFFGPGTRLTVL.

V and J are TRBV4-2 and TRBJ2-1; 8 bases match TRBD2. CDR3 length: 15 residues. The V segment lost 1 base and the J segment 5 bases; nucleotides outside the gene matches: 4. Looked up from germline, CDR1 is LGHNA and CDR2 is YNFKEQ. The CDR3 nucleotides are TGTGCCAGCAGCCAAGGACTAGCGTCGGACAATGAGCAGTTCTTC. This encodes CASSQGLASDNEQFF.

The rearrangement uses TRBV15 and TRBJ2-6; no clear D. The CDR3 extends over 15 amino acids. Trimming took off 5 bases at V and 0 bases at J, with 8 bases between the two ends. Germline V gives CDR1 LNHNV, CDR2 YYDKDF (reference sequence). The CDR3 DNA is TGTGCCACCAGCGGACCCAGCTCTGGGGCCAACGTCCTGACTTTC. Its translation is CATSGPSSGANVLTF.

The V gene is TRBV5-1, the J gene TRBJ2-3; no clear D gene. CDR3 length: 13 amino acids. Germline CDR1 and CDR2: SGHRS and YFSETQ. V was cut by 2 bases and J by 0 bases, with 4 bases left in between. CDR3 protein: CASSFRSTDTQYF. In DNA form, the CDR3 reads TGCGCCAGCAGCTTCAGGAGCACAGATACGCAGTATTTT.

The chain links TRBV10-1 to TRBJ2-7; D remains unclear. Deletions cut 0 bases from V and 8 bases from J, with 14 bases between. The CDR3 loop spans 14 amino acids. In germline, CDR1 is WNHNN, CDR2 SYGVQD (reference sequence). DNA for the CDR3: TGCGCCAGCAGTGAGTCCCTATCCCGCGCCAAGCAGTACTTC. This translates into CASSESLSRAKQYF.

The J gene is TRBJ2-3, the V gene TRBV4-1; D gene unclear. The ends were cut back, 1 base at V and 1 base at J, with 6 bases in the middle. Germline loops: CDR1 MGHRA, CDR2 YSYEKL. The CDR3 is 14 amino acids. The CDR3 region is CASSQVMRTDTQYF. DNA for the CDR3: TGCGCCAGCAGCCAAGTAATGCGCACAGATACGCAGTATTTT.

This rearrangement joins TRBV10-3 to TRBJ2-7; unclear D gene. The CDR3 runs 11 residues. The germline V and J ends were trimmed by 6 bases and 1 base, with 4 bases remaining between them. Per germline, CDR1 ENHRY and CDR2 SYGVKD. The CDR3 sequence: CAIRGSYEQYF. The CDR3 region has the DNA TGTGCCATCAGGGGGTCCTACGAGCAGTACTTC.

The chain has TRBV12-1 and TRBJ2-6; the table's D gene call, TRBD1, was not cross checked with the DNA. TRBV12-1 is reported as a pseudogene. The CDR3 loop spans 19 amino acids. This CDR3 is CASSPREDSFVSGANVLTF. CDR3 DNA sequence: TGTGCCAGCAGCCCCCGCGAGGACAGTTTTGTCTCTGGGGCCAACGTCCTGACTTTC.

The chain has TRBV5-1 and TRBJ2-7; D not resolved. Per germline, CDR1 SGHRS and CDR2 YFSETQ. The V end lost 0 bases, the J end lost 5 bases, and 9 bases lay between the germline ends. This CDR3 is 13 amino acids long. The CDR3 DNA reads TGCGCCAGCAGCTTGGGGCAGGTCCACGAGCAGTACTTC. Its translation is CASSLGQVHEQYF.

This clone occurred a few times. The chain couples TRBV5-1 to TRBJ1-1; no clear D gene. The CDR3 extends over 16 amino acids. With 3 bases removed from V and 1 base from J, the gap between germline ends came to 16 bases. Germline V gene sequence: CDR1 SGHRS, CDR2 YFSETQ. The CDR3 nucleotides are TGCGCCAGCAGCTACCCGAGGACCGCCGGGAACACTGAAGCTTTCTTT. As protein: CASSYPRTAGNTEAFF.

The J gene is TRBJ2-1, the V gene TRBV28; D perhaps matches TRBD2 (5 bases). Germline CDR1 reads MDHEN; CDR2 reads SYDVKM. Trimming cost V 2 bases and J 7 bases, with 15 bases left between them. The CDR3 has 15 amino acids. The CDR3 DNA sequence: TGTGCCAGCAGTTTAATGAGGGCTCAGGTGAATGAGCAGTTCTTC. Translated, it gives CASSLMRAQVNEQFF. Complete variable domain (other parts from reference TRBV28 and TRBJ2-1): DVKVTQSSRYLVKRTGEKVFLECVQDMDHENMFWYRQDPGLGLRLIYFSYDVKMKEKGDIPEGYSVSREKKERFSLILESASTNQTSMYLCASSLMRAQVNEQFFGPGTRLTVL.